This record looks at one TCR beta chain sequence and its context. Its antigen is unidentified. Measured with immunoSEQ multiplex PCR; TCRdb has only the in-frame clones, and not every one. The sample carries 2,500,000 or so clones, approximately 93% recorded once. The data derive from a study of shared clonotypes between healthy human individuals. Donors had no recently reported acute infections or vaccinations and were HIV-negative. Findings and limits, study-wide: Incomplete sequencing of sorted subsets was indicated by rarefaction despite large depth. In contrast to clonotypes shared by all four donors, non-shared clonotypes had lower generation probabilities. Limited genetic and exposure-history diversity came from having few donors.

The V gene lost 5 bases and the J gene lost 3 bases, with 20 bases spanning the gap. The CDR3 sequence is 17 residues long. CDR1 is SGHTA and CDR2 is FQGTGA in the germline V gene. This sequence joins TRBV7-3 and TRBJ2-1; possibly TRBD1 or TRBD2 for D (5 bases each). This sequence was found in a man younger than 30 in good health. Some clones in this sample may be carry-over from other donors' samples. Input material: naive CD4+ T cells from PBMCs. Subset indicated: CD45RA+ positively selected. CDR3 bases: TGTGCCAGCAGCCAAACACCCGGGACCTCGGGCTACAATGAGCAGTTCTTC. This sequence encodes CASSQTPGTSGYNEQFF.